This entry describes one T cell receptor (beta chain). Its antigen is still unknown. No much larger clone exists at a distance of one base, and base qualities are not known. The sample comes from a study of cytomegalovirus exposure and HLA in healthy donors (dated by TCRdb to between 2016 and 2019). Background for the entire study: According to an earlier analysis of several hundred of the donors, roughly 180 million T cells yielded over 90 million unique TCR beta sequences and 276 Gb of sequence data. The later analysis used no new phenotypic data to find candidate immune exposures, relying instead on TCR beta sequences and their occurrence across donors. Genome-wide SNP genotypes for about three fifths of the 666 donors were used in a later genetic analysis, which treated that subset as a discovery cohort. Roughly 310 gigabases of sequencing data and around 87 million unique TCR sequences were included in an early release covering roughly 600 HLA-typed donors. Using immunosequencing, the study profiled T cell repertoires from about 620 subjects and related those repertoires to cytomegalovirus serostatus. The study aimed to test whether signatures of past pathogen exposure could be identified by cataloging public T cell receptors. Across around 400 genotyped donors of the cohort, an average of about 220,000 unique TCR beta nucleotide sequences per donor were sequenced, and 15% to 20% of those sequences were non-productive. Because of strong linkage in the cohort, four or five DR-DQ haplotypes were treated as single units for association and clustering. A later analysis re-examined previously published TCR beta repertoires from about 670 donors and added high-resolution HLA genotyping to investigate patterns of TCR occurrence. Both class I and class II loci were covered by HLA typing, at four-digit resolution. In addition to the first cohort of 650 to 800 subjects, a separate validation cohort of some 120 different subjects was used. Donor age, sex, ethnicity and CMV serostatus were collected together with the repertoire data. An earlier analysis of approximately 580 of the donors used high-throughput TCR beta sequencing to judge whether each TCR beta V gene segment behaved as functional or pseudogenic. All discovery cohort repertoires had been generated using a single sequencing platform. Among the roughly 400 genotyped donors, more than 70% belonged to the genetic ancestry cluster associated with self-reported Caucasian donors. The number of typed donors differed by locus: about 620-630 for A, B, C, DRB1 and DQB1; 522 for DQA1; around 580 for DPA1; and some 430 for DPB1. To predict cytomegalovirus infection status, the study combined high-throughput TCR immunosequencing, statistical association of individual TCRs with disease status, and machine learning. General findings and caveats noted by the study authors: The 87-base-pair reads could not distinguish some IMGT-functional V segments, including TRBV6-2 and TRBV6-3, so those segments were excluded. In both the original and validation cohorts, the classifier was reported to diagnose cytomegalovirus status with high specificity and sensitivity. According to a later analysis, TCR association rates differed among HLA loci, with DRB1 alleles showing the most associated TCRs and HLA-C alleles showing the fewest. While some public TCRs were present in many individuals, most TCR sequences turned up only very rarely across donors. Linkage disequilibrium might explain the correlated functional status among segregating V segments, but an unknown experimental factor could not be excluded. Immune exposure information for the cohort was limited to CMV serostatus. Strong co-occurrence of HLA alleles, especially DR and DQ, made assigning TCR associations to individual alleles difficult. Because HLA typing was unavailable for some donors at each locus, only the typed subset was used in association tests. Specific HLA alleles were associated with some 15,000 TCR beta sequences at a false discovery rate of 0.05 in a later analysis. A further reported finding was that TCR beta sequences accurately predicted the HLA-A and HLA-B alleles for most subjects in the first cohort. According to a later analysis, most CMV-associated TCR beta chains appeared to be HLA-restricted, and the HLA associations seemed to be driven largely by CMV exposure. The cohort was sequenced for TCR beta chains only, and without alpha or paired-chain data the features that could be detected were limited. A cluster of highly shared sequence variants was judged likely to represent a technical artifact of the sequencing pipeline. Presence/absence analyses assumed roughly uniform sequencing depth across donors, an assumption that may not hold. In vitro tests confirmed that a few of the cytomegalovirus-associated TCR beta chains recognize cytomegalovirus antigens. In a later analysis, HLA-associated TCR beta chains were found to be more clonally expanded and to have lower generation probabilities than equally common non-associated chains. An association between a missense DCLRE1C variant and V-gene and J-gene trimming of TCR beta chains was found in a later genetic analysis and replicated in an independent cohort. A total of 150 to 200 TCR beta chains were listed by the study as associated with cytomegalovirus. It was suggested by the authors that the approach could potentially be generalized to other disease states and immunological phenotypes. According to a later genetic analysis, donors in an Asian-associated ancestry cluster had fewer N-insertions in productive TCRs than the approximately 700-donor mean. Because counts were too low, around 18 rarely observed V segments, including chromosome 9 orphons, were left out of the earlier analysis of approximately 500 of the donors. Broadly in line with IMGT annotations, most TCR beta V segments showed up in productive rearrangements about 87% or about 30% of the time in an earlier analysis of approximately 640 of the donors. Several of the top co-occurrence clusters appeared to be linked to parvovirus B19, influenza, CMV and Epstein-Barr virus, according to a later analysis.

Library generation was performed with the immunoSEQ multiplex PCR assay. A mixture of 60 forward primers for TCR Vbeta segments and 13 reverse primers for TCR Jbeta segments was used in the multiplex PCR. The CDR3 region of rearranged TCR beta genes was amplified from genomic DNA with a multiplex PCR assay. The Illumina HiSeq System was used to sequence the amplified TCR beta libraries as 87-base-pair reads. The authors processed their data as follows. A later analysis counted 75 million to 100 million unique TCR beta chains across the 550 to 700 repertoires, and about 10 million of these chains were shared by at least two donors. To remove PCR and sequencing errors, raw reads were error-corrected and collapsed into unique sequences using a nearest-neighbor algorithm that merged closely related sequences. V, D and J gene segments were assigned by aligning CDR3 sequences to IMGT reference sequences. For a sequence to be retained, a match of at least six nucleotides was required to both a V gene segment and a J gene segment. A rearrangement was called productive if the CDR3 had no stop codons and remained in frame with V and J, and every other rearrangement was called non-productive. Following IMGT convention, CDR3 was defined as the stretch from the second conserved V-encoded cysteine to the conserved J-encoded phenylalanine. Sequences without an unambiguous match to a single V gene segment were excluded from the earlier analysis of about 640 of the donors. An earlier analysis of about 600 of the donors called V segments functional above 56.7% productive rearrangements and segregating when the between-donor standard deviation exceeded 5%. To diagnose cytomegalovirus status from the catalog of TCR beta chain sequences, a statistical classification framework was built. V and J gene assignment, in a later analysis, came from comparing TCR nucleotide sequences with IMGT/GENE-DB human TR gene sequences. The TCRdist pipeline was used in a later analysis to assign CDR3 sequences and most-parsimonious VDJ recombination scenarios. In a later analysis, each TCR beta chain was defined by its CDR3 amino acid sequence together with its V-gene family, and reads without a unique V-gene family were excluded. In a later analysis, approximately 590 highly shared, low-generation-probability nucleotide sequences were removed to address suspected cross-contamination and a sequencing artifact. In a later analysis, a clonal expansion index was calculated for each public chain from normalized within-repertoire ranks of inferred template counts. In a later analysis, generation probabilities were computed with a VDJ recombination model fitted to out-of-frame rearrangements, and the resulting probabilities were checked against IGoR. In a later analysis, TCR-TCR, TCR-HLA and TCR-CMV co-occurrence was scored with hypergeometric tests, and a repertoire-size bias correction was applied to TCR pairs. In a later analysis, false discovery rates were estimated by permuting HLA or CMV assignments 20 times. In a later analysis, co-occurring TCRs were grouped with DBSCAN, and TCRdist sequence similarity was added when clustering was performed within HLA-allele-positive subsets. For co-occurrence clustering, repertoires with fewer than 30,000 or more than 120,000 public chains were excluded, along with five or six repertoires with anomalous nucleotide sharing. Not all clones reach the TCRdb copy of this immuneACCESS table, which keeps in-frame sequences only. Checked studies attribute under half of the gap to unresolved V genes and leave the rest unexplained. That table furnishes V, J and clone size, whereas the DNA furnished D and trimming. The sample table shows 150,000 to 200,000 clones, and around 78% are seen once. 0.95% to 1.1% of the sample is in the top ten clones.

The V and J ends are trimmed by 1 base and 2 bases, leaving 15 bases between them. CDR1 and CDR2 were assigned from the germline V gene (reference sequence) as GTSNPN and SVGIG. The CDR3 measures 16 amino acids from cysteine to phenylalanine. The retained sequence is limited to the CDR3, 48 bases, with the frame set at the first base. The cohort comprised approximately 700 healthy bone marrow donors. At the time of sampling, all cohort members were nominally healthy, though unrecorded immune exposures were likely present. The donor tested CMV seronegative, placing the donor among the 350 to 400 seronegative members of the cohort. A peripheral blood sample was collected from each donor, and TCR beta sequencing was performed on peripheral blood mononuclear cells. The Qiagen DNeasy Blood Extraction Kit was used to extract genomic DNA from the blood cell samples.

Sequencing was done on a sample of PBMCs. The origin of this receptor is a woman in her thirties or forties in good health and CMV-seronegative. The chain couples TRBV30 to TRBJ2-1; TRBD1 is a possible D gene, resting on 5 matching bases. The DNA is TGTGCCTGGAGTGCTGTGCAGGGAAGGGCCTACAATGAGCAGTTCTTC. Its amino acids are CAWSAVQGRAYNEQFF.